These T cell receptor beta chains were read from a single sample in a study of tumor and adjacent non-tumor tissue in lung cancer. TCRdb recomputed calls from the multiplex PCR reads with MiXCR, one row per CDR3 protein. Seen here are approximately 110,000 distinct CDR3 sequences, roughly 80% observed once, and the top ten hold about 40%. Sequences were obtained from lung tumor tissue. The receptor set was obtained from a woman aged 55-75 years with non-small cell lung cancer. The CDR3 runs from the conserved cysteine through the conserved F or W. Fields, in order: J gene, V gene, clone size, D gene, CDR3 protein, CDR3 DNA. A D gene is named only where the DNA matches it firmly. Clone size is not always given. Where it is, it says once, few, many or a class for expanded clones.

TRBJ1-1,TRBV6-1,many,.,CASSDSGDTEAFF,TGTGCCAGCAGTGACAGTGGCGACACTGAAGCTTTCTTT
TRBJ2-1,TRBV20-1,.,TRBD2,CSPRSSGRGRGEQFF,TGCAGTCCTAGAAGTAGCGGGAGGGGTCGAGGTGAACAGTTCTTC
TRBJ2-7,TRBV28,.,.,CASQVWGGTYEPYF,TGTGCCAGCCAAGTATGGGGCGGCACCTATGAGCCGTACTTC
TRBJ2-2,TRBV5-1,.,.,CASSLEIGTRDGELFF,TGCGCCAGCAGCTTGGAGATAGGGACAAGGGACGGGGAGCTGTTTTTT
TRBJ2-7,TRBV20-1,.,TRBD2,CSTRTSGALYEQYF,TGCAGTACTAGAACTAGCGGGGCCCTCTACGAGCAGTACTTC
TRBJ1-2,TRBV5-6,.,.,CARSLVRSGGSYGYTF,TGTGCCAGGAGCTTGGTCAGGTCGGGGGGCTCCTATGGCTACACCTTC
TRBJ2-2,TRBV4-3,many,TRBD2,CASSLTRGGAGGELFF,TGCGCCAGCAGCCTCACCCGGGGAGGGGCTGGCGGGGAGCTGTTTTTT
TRBJ2-1,TRBV11-3,.,.,CASNVLELLTNEQFF,TGTGCCAGCAACGTTTTGGAACTACTAACAAATGAGCAGTTCTTC
TRBJ2-1,TRBV7-2,.,.,CASSFRGREPNEQFF,TGTGCCAGCAGCTTTCGGGGCAGGGAGCCCAATGAGCAGTTCTTC
TRBJ1-3,TRBV4-1,.,.,CASSRKWRSSGNTIYF,TGCGCCAGCAGCCGTAAGTGGAGGAGCTCTGGAAACACCATATATTTT
TRBJ2-7,TRBV11-2,.,.,CASSTDRYVQYF,TGTGCCAGCAGCACCGACAGATACGTGCAGTACTTC
TRBJ2-7,TRBV20-1,.,.,CSARGAGCNEQYF,TGCAGTGCTAGAGGAGCAGGGTGCAACGAGCAGTACTTC
TRBJ2-5,TRBV10-1,.,TRBD1,CASTSSRTGDFETQYF,TGCGCCAGCACCTCTAGCCGGACAGGGGACTTCGAGACCCAGTACTTC